The 8 T cell receptor beta chains presented below share a single source sample, sequenced in a study of blood T cell repertoires in COVID-19. Sequenced by immunoSEQ multiplex PCR; TCRdb stores in-frame clones only, minus some. Of under 200,000 clones listed, 84% are singletons. Sequencing was performed on peripheral blood. All receptors derive from a man younger than 35 with active or convalescent COVID-19.

About this clone itself: A read error may produce the germline difference seen at one junction end. The chain recombines TRBV12-3 or TRBV12-4 with TRBJ2-1; 7 bases line up with TRBD1. CDR3 length equals 12 residues. CDR3 coding DNA: TGTGCCAGCAGTTTCTCGTCGGGACAGAAGATCTTC. It specifies CASSFSSGQKIF.

This clone was observed a few times. Written as DNA, the CDR3 is TGTGCCAGCAGCGCCGGGACAGGGACCATTGGCTATGGCTACACCTTC. Translating it yields CASSAGTGTIGYGYTF. The V and J genes are TRBV2 and TRBJ1-2, with 9 positions matching TRBD1. This CDR3 has 16 amino acids. V trimming: 6 bases; J trimming: 4 bases; junction bases outside the gene matches: 12. Looked up from germline, CDR1 is SNHLY and CDR2 is FYNNEI.

The CDR3 region has the DNA TGTGCCACCAGCAGAGATTTAGGACAGACCTACGAGCAGTACTTC. This gives the protein CATSRDLGQTYEQYF. This chain links TRBV15 with TRBJ2-7; possible D gene TRBD1, 6 bases. The CDR3 is made up of 15 amino acids. CDR1 is LNHNV and CDR2 is YYDKDF in the germline V gene (reference sequence). The V gene lost 0 bases and the J gene lost 2 bases, with 11 bases spanning the gap.

The V and J genes are TRBV28 and TRBJ2-7; TRBD2 aligns across 11 bases. This CDR3 is 15 amino acids long. V lost 1 base to trimming and J lost 2 bases; unmatched junction nucleotides: 1. CDR1 is MDHEN, CDR2 SYDVKM, per germline. The CDR3 here is CASSLLAGGPYEQYF. CDR3 bases: TGTGCCAGCAGTTTATTAGCGGGAGGGCCCTACGAGCAGTACTTC.

This clone showed up just a few times. The chain employs TRBV2 and TRBJ2-7, with 8 nucleotides matching TRBD1. This CDR3 is built from 15 residues. Trimming took 6 bases from V and 4 from J; bases not matched to a gene: 11. The germline V gene has CDR1 SNHLY and CDR2 FYNNEI. The CDR3 loop is CASSAGTGGLYEQYF. CDR3 DNA: TGTGCCAGCAGCGCTGGGACAGGTGGCCTTTACGAGCAGTACTTC.

This chain uses TRBV19 with TRBJ1-1; tentatively, D is TRBD1 (5 bases). The germline V gene has CDR1 LNHDA and CDR2 SQIVND (reference sequence). V was cut by 3 bases and J by 6 bases, with 20 bases left in between. The CDR3 length is 16 residues. The CDR3 loop reads CASSISPGAGRAEAFF. The CDR3 DNA is TGTGCCAGTAGTATTTCTCCGGGAGCAGGGAGGGCTGAAGCTTTCTTT. Together with reference TRBV19 and TRBJ1-1, the CDR3 gives the full variable domain: DGGITQSPKYLFRKEGQNVTLSCEQNLNHDAMYWYRQDPGQGLRLIYYSQIVNDFQKGDIAEGYSVSREKKESFPLTVTSAQKNPTAFYLCASSISPGAGRAEAFFGQGTRLTVV.

This rearrangement joins TRBV7-2 to TRBJ1-6; perhaps TRBD1 as D (6 bases). Germline CDR1 SGHTA, CDR2 FQGNSA. The V gene lost 5 bases and the J gene lost 6 bases, with 11 bases spanning the gap. CDR3 length: 14 residues. The DNA for the CDR3 is TGTGCCAGCAGCCAACAGGGATCTAATTCACCCCTCCACTTT. Its protein is CASSQQGSNSPLHF.

The rearrangement joins TRBV5-4 to TRBJ1-6; D is unclear. Germline V gives CDR1 SGHNT, CDR2 YYREEE (reference sequence). The CDR3 spans 15 residues. V was shortened by 7 bases and J by 5 bases, with 16 bases between the two germline ends. CDR3 sequence reads: CASQSGPRNNSPLHF. The CDR3 DNA reads TGTGCCAGCCAGAGCGGCCCCCGCAATAATTCACCCCTCCACTTT. The variable domain in full, completed from reference TRBV5-4 and TRBJ1-6, reads ETGVTQSPTHLIKTRGQQVTLRCSSQSGHNTVSWYQQALGQGPQFIFQYYREEENGRGNFPPRFSGLQFPNYSSELNVNALELDDSALYLCASQSGPRNNSPLHFGNGTRLTVT.